A single sample is the source of the 20 T cell receptor beta chains below, sequenced in a study of T cells in Graves' hyperthyroidism and ophthalmopathy. Authors of the study amplified TCR beta CDR3 regions from RNA transcripts. TCR CDR3 underwent first-round RT-PCR with the HTBI primer set. One entry per CDR3 protein results from TCRdb running MiXCR on the multiplex PCR reads. The repertoire has 300,000 or so distinct CDR3 sequences, more than 15% of them found once; the top ten carry approximately 60%. Sequences were obtained from blood. The receptors here all came from an older woman with Graves' ophthalmopathy.

This clonotype appeared many times. J is TRBJ2-7 and V is TRBV5-1; the D gene is possibly TRBD1 (5 bases). The CDR3 runs to 15 residues. Germline V gives CDR1 SGHRS, CDR2 YFSETQ. The ends were cut back, 0 bases at V and 5 bases at J, with 15 bases in the middle. CDR3 nucleotide sequence: TGCGCCAGCAGCTTGGAAGGGGAAGAGGAAAACGAGCAGTACTTC. Amino acids: CASSLEGEEENEQYF.

The chain couples TRBV18 to TRBJ2-1; D uncertain. V was shortened by 2 bases and J by 0 bases, with 11 bases between the two germline ends. Germline CDR1 and CDR2: KGHSH and LQKENI. This CDR3 is 16 amino acids long. CDR3: CASSPTPSSSYNEQFF. CDR3 nucleotide sequence: TGTGCCAGCTCACCAACACCCTCAAGCTCCTACAATGAGCAGTTCTTC.

This clonotype was counted at least ten times. This chain joins TRBV7-2 and TRBJ1-2; 7 bases align to TRBD1. Germline V gives CDR1 SGHTA, CDR2 FQGNSA. V was clipped by 6 bases and J by 5 bases; unmatched bases: 6. This CDR3 has 13 amino acids. The CDR3 DNA sequence: TGTGCCAGCAGACGACAGGGACTATATGGCTACACCTTC. It codes for CASRRQGLYGYTF. The variable domain in full, with the rest retrieved from reference TRBV7-2 and TRBJ1-2, is GAGVSQSPSNKVTEKGKDVELRCDPISGHTALYWYRQSLGQGLEFLIYFQGNSAPDKSGLPSDRFSAERTGGSVSTLTIQRTQQEDSAVYLCASRRQGLYGYTFGSGTRLTVV.

This chain joins TRBV11-1 and TRBJ2-3; D is unclear. The V gene lost 5 bases and the J gene lost 0 bases, with 15 bases spanning the gap. Germline assignment: CDR1 SGHAT and CDR2 FQDESV (reference sequence). CDR3 size: 16 residues. This CDR3 reads CASSLSPISSTDTQYF. CDR3 bases: TGTGCCAGCAGCCTCAGCCCTATCTCTAGCACAGATACGCAGTATTTT.

At least ten counts were recorded for this clonotype. The chain joins TRBV7-2 to TRBJ2-4; TRBD1 matches at 8 bases. CDR1 and CDR2 (germline): SGHTA, FQGNSA. Losses at the gene ends were 5 bases for V and 5 bases for J; bases not matched to a gene: 8. The CDR3 covers 15 residues. CDR3 sequence reads: CASSTRTGRQNIQYF. The CDR3 nucleotides are TGTGCCAGCAGCACAAGGACAGGGCGTCAAAACATTCAGTACTTC.

This clonotype occurred many times. V usage is TRBV5-1 and J usage is TRBJ2-3; D gene ambiguous. V lost 0 bases and J 0 bases, leaving 11 bases between the germline ends. The CDR3 consists of 16 residues. The V gene's germline CDR1 is SGHRS and CDR2 YFSETQ. The CDR3 protein is CASSLATDFSTDTQYF. The DNA of the CDR3 is TGCGCCAGCAGCTTGGCTACAGACTTCAGCACAGATACGCAGTATTTT.

This chain joins TRBV6-2 or TRBV6-3 and TRBJ1-5; 7 nucleotides match TRBD1. Per the germline V gene, CDR1 is MNHEY and CDR2 is SVGEGT. The V segment lost 5 bases and the J segment 2 bases; nucleotides outside the gene matches: 12. The CDR3 extends over 17 amino acids. CDR3 sequence reads: CASSPRPYRGGNQPQHF. Written as DNA, the CDR3 is TGTGCCAGCAGTCCGAGGCCATACAGGGGTGGCAATCAGCCCCAGCATTTT.

This clonotype was seen many times. The chain joins TRBV5-1 to TRBJ1-2; no clear D. CDR1 and CDR2 from the germline V gene are SGHRS and YFSETQ. Trimming shortened V by 0 bases and J by 8 bases, and 8 bases separated the two germline ends. The CDR3 loop spans 12 amino acids. DNA for the CDR3: TGCGCCAGCAGCTTGGACAGAGAAGGCTACACCTTC. Translated: CASSLDREGYTF. Variable domain in full (rest from reference TRBV5-1 and TRBJ1-2): KAGVTQTPRYLIKTRGQQVTLSCSPISGHRSVSWYQQTPGQGLQFLFEYFSETQRNKGNFPGRFSGRQFSNSRSEMNVSTLELGDSALYLCASSLDREGYTFGSGTRLTVV.

In its sample, this clonotype was seen many times. The chain employs TRBV6-1 and TRBJ1-1, with unresolved D. Deletions cut 6 bases from V and 0 bases from J, with 8 bases between. CDR1 and CDR2 from the germline V gene are MNHNS and SASEGT. The CDR3 covers 13 residues. The CDR3: CASSGVLNTEAFF. The CDR3 DNA sequence: TGTGCCAGCAGCGGCGTCCTGAACACTGAAGCTTTCTTT.

This clonotype was picked up many times. The chain joins TRBV7-2 to TRBJ2-7, with D possibly being TRBD2 (6 bases). Trimming took off 1 base at V and 5 bases at J, with 9 bases between the two ends. There are 13 residues in the CDR3. Looked up from germline, CDR1 is SGHTA and CDR2 is FQGNSA. The CDR3 is CASSLGGGDEQYF. The CDR3 DNA is TGTGCCAGCAGCTTAGGGGGCGGGGACGAGCAGTACTTC.

The rearrangement links TRBV27 to TRBJ2-5; D ambiguous. The germline V gene has CDR1 MNHEY and CDR2 SMNVEV (reference sequence). V lost 6 bases and J lost 5, with 13 bases in between. This CDR3 has 13 amino acids. The CDR3 nucleotides read TGTGCCAGCAGGTTTTCCGGGCGGGAGACCCAGTACTTC. Encoded protein: CASRFSGRETQYF.

This chain connects TRBV29-1 to TRBJ2-3, with D maybe TRBD1 (6 bases). There are 14 residues in the CDR3. Germline V gene sequence: CDR1 SQVTM, CDR2 ANQGSEA. Trimming shortened V by 3 bases and J by 4 bases, and 14 bases separated the two germline ends. CDR3 in amino acids: CSVEARGVADTQYF. The CDR3 DNA reads as TGCAGCGTTGAGGCCAGGGGTGTAGCAGATACGCAGTATTTT.

At least ten counts were recorded for this clonotype. The gene calls are TRBV6-1 and TRBJ1-2; 10 bases align to TRBD1. This CDR3 is built from 15 residues. CDR1 is MNHNS, CDR2 SASEGT, per germline. J was trimmed by 7 bases and V by 4 bases; bases with no gene match: 9. In nucleotides, the CDR3 is TGTGCCAGCAGTGGACCGGGACAGGGGAAAGGTGGCTACACCTTC. It yields the protein CASSGPGQGKGGYTF.

Ten or more counts support this clonotype. V usage is TRBV28 and J usage is TRBJ1-6; no firm D call. V lost 6 bases and J 3 bases, leaving 15 bases between the germline ends. From germline, CDR1 is MDHEN and CDR2 SYDVKM. The CDR3 totals 16 residues. The chain's CDR3 is CASRGSGSSYNSPLHF. The CDR3, as DNA: TGTGCCAGCAGAGGTTCGGGGTCCAGCTATAATTCACCCCTCCACTTT.

This clonotype was seen many times. This chain links TRBV5-1 with TRBJ2-2, with D possibly matching TRBD1 (6 bases). Germline CDR1 is SGHRS and CDR2 is YFSETQ. The V end was cut by 4 bases, the J end by 6 bases, with 13 bases between. CDR3 length: 14 amino acids. The CDR3 spells CASSHQQGSGELFF. The DNA of the CDR3 is TGCGCCAGCAGCCATCAACAGGGATCCGGGGAGCTGTTTTTT.

This clonotype was detected many times. The chain is built from TRBV7-9 and TRBJ2-3; D is tentatively TRBD1 or TRBD2 (5 bases each). The CDR3 runs to 18 residues. V was clipped by 5 bases and J by 4 bases, with 25 bases between them. Germline lookup yields CDR1 SEHNR and CDR2 FQNEAQ (reference sequence). The CDR3 here is CASSIRRDHPSPADTQYF. The CDR3 DNA follows: TGTGCCAGCAGCATACGTAGGGACCACCCCTCACCAGCAGATACGCAGTATTTT.

Many counts were recorded for this clonotype. The chain employs TRBV19 and TRBJ1-1, with D perhaps matching TRBD1 (6 bases). V lost 7 bases, J lost 3 bases, and 12 bases lay in between. This CDR3 contains 13 residues. Germline assignment: CDR1 LNHDA and CDR2 SQIVND (reference sequence). The CDR3, as DNA: TGTGCCAGTAACGACCGGGGGCACACTGAAGCTTTCTTT. Encoded protein: CASNDRGHTEAFF.

Concerning this clonotype itself: One end of the junction does not line up with germline, which may come from a read error. V gene TRBV5-1 combines with J gene TRBJ2-5, with TRBD1 matching 7 bases. The CDR3 runs 14 residues. Germline values: CDR1 SGHRS, CDR2 YFSETQ. The CDR3 loop reads CASSLQGPQQTQYF. The CDR3 bases are TGCGCCAGCAGCTTACAGGGGCCCCAACAGACCCAGTACTTC. The whole variable domain, remainder taken from reference TRBV5-1 and TRBJ2-5, is KAGVTQTPRYLIKTRGQQVTLSCSPISGHRSVSWYQQTPGQGLQFLFEYFSETQRNKGNFPGRFSGRQFSNSRSEMNVSTLELGDSALYLCASSLQGPQQTQYFGPGTRLLVL.

V usage is TRBV5-1 and J usage is TRBJ2-7; 9 nucleotides line up with TRBD1. The germline V gene encodes CDR1 SGHRS and CDR2 YFSETQ. CDR3 length: 15 residues. V lost 8 bases and J lost 4; bases outside the gene matches: 13. CDR3 sequence: CASSPPSGTGYEQYF. The CDR3 nucleotides read TGCGCCAGTTCTCCCCCTTCCGGGACAGGGTACGAGCAGTACTTC.

The rearrangement uses TRBV6-2 or TRBV6-3 and TRBJ1-5; D might be TRBD1 (5 bases). This CDR3 is 18 amino acids long. V was pared by 6 bases and J by 7 bases, with 28 bases between. Germline V gene data show CDR1 as MNHEY and CDR2 as SVGEGT. The CDR3 loop is CASSPMSWTFQVWQPQHF. For the CDR3, the DNA is TGTGCCAGCAGCCCGATGAGCTGGACATTTCAGGTCTGGCAGCCCCAGCATTTT.